This T cell receptor beta chain was retrieved from a study of blood T cell repertoires in COVID-19. Sequencing was performed with immunoSEQ multiplex PCR; in TCRdb, only in-frame clones are kept and a portion is missing. The sample includes tens of thousands of clones, about four fifths of them seen just once. The sequenced sample was peripheral blood. This TCR was recovered from a human donor in a cohort sampled during active or convalescent COVID-19.

CDR3 bases: TGTGCCACCCAAGAGGGGGGCACAGATACGCAGTATTTT. Translated: CATQEGGTDTQYF. This chain links TRBV3-1 (or the pseudogene TRBV3-2) with TRBJ2-3; weak D call: TRBD1 (6 bases). Deletions cut 10 bases from V and 1 base from J, with 12 bases between. This CDR3 comprises 13 residues. Germline V CDR1 and CDR2: LGHDT, YNNKEL (reference sequence).